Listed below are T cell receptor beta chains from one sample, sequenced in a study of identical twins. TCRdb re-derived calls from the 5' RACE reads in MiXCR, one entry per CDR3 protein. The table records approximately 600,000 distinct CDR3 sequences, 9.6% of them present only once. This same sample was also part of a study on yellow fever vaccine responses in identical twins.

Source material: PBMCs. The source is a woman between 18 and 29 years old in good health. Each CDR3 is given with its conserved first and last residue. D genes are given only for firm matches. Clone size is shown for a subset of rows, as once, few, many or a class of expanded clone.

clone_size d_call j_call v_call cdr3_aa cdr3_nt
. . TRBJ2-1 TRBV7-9 CASNSDGIVYNEQFF TGTGCCAGCAACTCGGACGGAATTGTCTACAATGAGCAGTTCTTC
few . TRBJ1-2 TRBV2 CASTSGFYGYTF TGTGCCAGCACATCAGGATTCTATGGCTACACCTTC
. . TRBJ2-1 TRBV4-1 CATPRCRTPF TGCGCCACCCCCCGCTGCCGTACCCCATTC
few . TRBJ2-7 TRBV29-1 CSVKQDGVSYEQYF TGCAGCGTTAAACAGGACGGAGTTTCCTACGAGCAGTACTTC
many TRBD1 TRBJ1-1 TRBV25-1 CASRRQGLSEAFF TGTGCCAGCAGAAGACAGGGGTTATCTGAAGCTTTCTTT
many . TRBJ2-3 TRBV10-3 CAISGPTDTQYF TGTGCCATCAGTGGGCCAACAGATACGCAGTATTTT
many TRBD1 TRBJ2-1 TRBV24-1 CATSDSDPGQSNEQFF TGTGCCACCAGTGATTCAGATCCGGGACAGAGCAATGAGCAGTTCTTC
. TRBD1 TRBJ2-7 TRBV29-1 CSVEVRTGSREQYF TGCAGCGTTGAAGTCCGGACAGGTTCGCGCGAGCAGTACTTC
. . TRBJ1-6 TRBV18 CASSPLDSLSPLHF TGTGCCAGCTCACCGCTGGACAGTCTTTCACCCCTCCACTTT
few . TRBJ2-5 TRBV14 CASSQESDRRETQYF TGTGCCAGCAGCCAAGAGTCCGATCGTCGGGAGACCCAGTACTTC
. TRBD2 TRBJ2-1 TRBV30 CAWKREGLHEQFF TGTGCCTGGAAGCGGGAGGGCCTGCATGAGCAGTTCTTC
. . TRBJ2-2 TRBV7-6 CASSLQTNTGELFF TGTGCCAGCAGCTTACAGACTAACACCGGGGAGCTGTTTTTT
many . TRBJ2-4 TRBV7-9 CASERAGAGENIQYF TGTGCCAGCGAGAGGGCCGGGGCAGGGGAAAACATTCAGTACTTC
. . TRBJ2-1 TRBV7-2 CASSSQRGDEQFF TGTGCCAGCAGCTCCCAGCGTGGGGATGAGCAGTTCTTC
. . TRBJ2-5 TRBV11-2 CASSLVLRRGTQYF TGTGCCAGCAGCTTAGTGCTTAGAAGGGGGACCCAGTACTTC
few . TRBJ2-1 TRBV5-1 CASSLGGYNSYNEQFF TGCGCCAGCAGCTTGGGTGGTTACAACTCCTACAATGAGCAGTTCTTC
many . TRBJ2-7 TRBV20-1 CSAGEQLYEQYF TGCAGTGCTGGAGAACAGCTTTACGAGCAGTACTTC
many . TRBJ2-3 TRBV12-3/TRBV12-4 CASRGQSTDTQYF TGTGCCTCCCGAGGACAGAGCACAGATACGCAGTATTTT
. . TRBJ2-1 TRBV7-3 CASSFGFLSYNEQFF TGTGCCAGCAGCTTTGGATTTCTAAGTTACAATGAGCAGTTCTTC
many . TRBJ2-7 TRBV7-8 CASSLGPENEQYF TGTGCCAGCAGCTTAGGCCCCGAGAACGAGCAGTACTTC
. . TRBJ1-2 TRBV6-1 CASSSNRFGDGYTF TGTGCCAGCAGCTCTAACAGGTTTGGGGATGGCTACACCTTC
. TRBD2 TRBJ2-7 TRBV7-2 CASSEGLASYEQYF TGTGCCAGCAGCGAAGGACTAGCGTCCTACGAGCAGTACTTC
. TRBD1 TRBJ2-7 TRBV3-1 CASSHRDRAHEQYF TGTGCCAGCAGCCACCGGGACAGGGCCCACGAGCAGTACTTC
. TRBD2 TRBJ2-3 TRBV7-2 CASSFGSGITDTQYF TGTGCCAGCAGCTTCGGTAGCGGGATCACAGATACGCAGTATTTT
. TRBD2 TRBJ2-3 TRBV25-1 CASSEGTSKSDTQYF TGTGCCAGCAGTGAAGGGACTAGCAAATCAGATACGCAGTATTTT
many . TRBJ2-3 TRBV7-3 CASSLSGISTDTQYF TGTGCCAGCAGCTTAAGCGGGATTAGCACAGATACGCAGTATTTT
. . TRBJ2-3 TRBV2 CASRRDETDTQYF TGTGCCAGTCGGAGGGACGAAACAGATACGCAGTATTTT
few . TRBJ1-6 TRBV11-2 CASTVGLNSPLHF TGTGCCAGCACCGTAGGACTTAATTCACCCCTCCACTTT
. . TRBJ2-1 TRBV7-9 CASSLALRAYNEQFF TGTGCCAGCAGCTTAGCGTTGAGGGCCTACAATGAGCAGTTCTTC
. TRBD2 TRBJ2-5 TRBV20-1 CSARDRLAGGRLYF TGCAGTGCTAGAGATCGGCTAGCGGGGGGGCGTTTGTACTTC
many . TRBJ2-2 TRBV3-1 CASSLPGAGELFF TGTGCCAGCAGCCTGCCAGGGGCCGGGGAGCTGTTTTTT
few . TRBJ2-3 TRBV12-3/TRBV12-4 CASSPSSPVTQYF TGTGCCAGCAGTCCGTCATCGCCCGTTACGCAGTATTTT
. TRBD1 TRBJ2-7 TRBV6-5 CASSYSRDRSYEQYF TGTGCCAGCAGTTACTCGAGGGACAGGTCCTACGAGCAGTACTTC
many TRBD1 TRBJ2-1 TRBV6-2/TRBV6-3 CASRLGTGGRNEQFF TGTGCCAGCAGACTAGGGACAGGGGGACGCAATGAGCAGTTCTTC
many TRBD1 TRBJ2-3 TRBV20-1 CSAREQTGGRGTQYF TGCAGTGCTAGAGAACAGACAGGGGGCCGAGGTACGCAGTATTTT
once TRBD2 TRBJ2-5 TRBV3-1 CASSQDLPAGEIQETQYF TGTGCCAGCAGCCAAGATCTACCAGCGGGGGAGATTCAAGAGACCCAGTACTTC
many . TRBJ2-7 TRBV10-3 CAISESGREGEQYF TGTGCCATCAGTGAGTCCGGCAGGGAAGGCGAGCAGTACTTC
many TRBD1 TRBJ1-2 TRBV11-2 CASSPRQGTYGYTF TGTGCCAGCAGCCCACGACAGGGCACCTATGGCTACACCTTC
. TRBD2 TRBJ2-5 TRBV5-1 CASSPGGIQETQYF TGCGCCAGCAGCCCGGGGGGGATCCAAGAGACCCAGTACTTC
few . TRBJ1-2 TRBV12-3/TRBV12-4 CASSVRAGHYGYTF TGTGCCAGCAGTGTGAGGGCAGGGCACTATGGCTACACCTTC
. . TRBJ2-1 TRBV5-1 CTSSFTGYNEQFF TGCACCAGCAGCTTTACAGGATACAATGAGCAGTTCTTC
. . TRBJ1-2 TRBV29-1 CSVGGGRSNYGYTF TGCAGCGTTGGGGGGGGGAGATCTAACTATGGCTACACCTTC
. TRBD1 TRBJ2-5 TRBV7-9 CASSSGQAGRETQYF TGTGCCAGCAGCTCGGGACAGGCGGGACGGGAGACCCAGTACTTC
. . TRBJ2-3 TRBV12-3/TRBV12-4 CASSFTGGPFSTDTQYF TGTGCCAGCAGTTTTACCGGGGGGCCGTTTAGCACAGATACGCAGTATTTT
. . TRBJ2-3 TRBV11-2 CASSPRVGGGRGSTDTQYF TGTGCCAGCAGCCCAAGAGTTGGCGGGGGCCGAGGAAGCACAGATACGCAGTATTTT
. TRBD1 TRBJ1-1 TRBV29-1 CSAEIRQGTEAFF TGCAGCGCTGAAATCAGACAGGGCACTGAAGCTTTCTTT
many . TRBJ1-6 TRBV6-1 CASSRPNYNSPLHF TGTGCCAGCAGTCGACCGAACTATAATTCACCCCTCCACTTT
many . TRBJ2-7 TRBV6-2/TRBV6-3 CASSFTVYEQYF TGTGCCAGCAGTTTTACAGTCTACGAGCAGTACTTC
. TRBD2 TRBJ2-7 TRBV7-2 CASSGLADQYF TGTGCCAGCAGCGGGCTAGCGGATCAGTACTTC
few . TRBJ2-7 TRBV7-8 CASSSGLLPAYEQYF TGTGCCAGCAGCTCCGGGCTACTACCAGCCTACGAGCAGTACTTC
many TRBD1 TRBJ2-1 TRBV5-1 CASSHGQGAGNEQFF TGCGCCAGCAGCCACGGACAGGGGGCGGGAAATGAGCAGTTCTTC
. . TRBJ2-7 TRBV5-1 CASSLLATSYEQYF TGCGCCAGCAGCTTGCTAGCTACGAGCTACGAGCAGTACTTC
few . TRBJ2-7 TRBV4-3 CASSPGQGVIEQYF TGCGCCAGCAGCCCAGGACAAGGGGTAATCGAGCAGTACTTC
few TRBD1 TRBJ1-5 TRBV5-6 CASSSGGRVNQPQHF TGTGCCAGCAGCTCAGGGGGCCGGGTGAATCAGCCCCAGCATTTT
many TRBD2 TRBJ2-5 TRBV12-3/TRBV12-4 CASSGGGKTQYF TGTGCCAGCAGCGGGGGGGGGAAGACCCAGTACTTC